The rows below give T cell receptor beta chains drawn from one sample of a study of tumor-infiltrating lymphocytes in primary liver carcinoma. From the multiplex PCR reads, TCRdb called clonotypes with MiXCR, one entry per CDR3 protein. In the table there are 180,000 or so distinct CDR3 sequences, about 55% of which are singletons. Sample: peripheral blood. These receptors all stem from a man aged 40-49 years with primary liver carcinoma and hepatitis B virus infection. CDR3s include the opening cysteine and the closing phenylalanine or tryptophan.

j_gene,v_gene,CDR3aa
TRBJ2-3,TRBV5-1,CASSLVGGSVTDTQYF
TRBJ2-1,TRBV11-2,CTSSLFPRGRAGNEQFF
TRBJ1-5,TRBV4-1,CASSQDPHRGDNQPQHF
TRBJ1-1,TRBV11-2,CVCSTTDGLNTEAFF
TRBJ2-1,TRBV6-2/TRBV6-3,CARSYIASGRAYNEQFF
TRBJ2-7,TRBV4-1,CASSPKTTDYEQYF
TRBJ2-7,TRBV7-9,CASSSRGGLYYEQYF
TRBJ2-1,TRBV11-2,CASSLGGSGRLDGEQFF
TRBJ2-7,TRBV12-3/TRBV12-4,CASSPPGVLTYEQYF
TRBJ2-7,TRBV12-1,CASRLRRVRREQYF
TRBJ1-2,TRBV6-5,CASSTSRFYGYTF
TRBJ2-5,TRBV29-1,CSVEDPGQRETQYF
TRBJ2-7,TRBV5-4,CASSLGRGLAYEQYF
TRBJ2-1,TRBV7-9,CASRTSHNEQFF
TRBJ2-1,TRBV6-5,CASSLRRGNEQFF
TRBJ2-5,TRBV11-2,CASSLVGQPMETQYF
TRBJ2-1,TRBV10-3,CAISESASSYNEQFF
TRBJ2-1,TRBV12-3/TRBV12-4,CASSLRTSRYFNEQFF
TRBJ2-3,TRBV6-1,CASSEGRQDTQYF
TRBJ2-5,TRBV5-1,CTSSLDVSGDSETQYF
TRBJ2-7,TRBV4-2,CASSRDLGSGRTRAYEQYF
TRBJ2-6,TRBV4-1,CASSLGYNGANVLTF
TRBJ1-1,TRBV11-2,CASSRRGGGEAFF
TRBJ2-1,TRBV4-1,CASSPRDRGRTEQFF
TRBJ2-7,TRBV7-9,CASSSTGEGAEQYF
TRBJ2-7,TRBV11-2,CANSLTDGAYEWYF
TRBJ2-3,TRBV10-1,CASSGDYPSTDTQYF
TRBJ2-7,TRBV28,CASSGLGYDQYF
TRBJ1-1,TRBV29-1,CSVVVGVYTEVFF
TRBJ2-5,TRBV6-6,CVSSYSQGQETQYF